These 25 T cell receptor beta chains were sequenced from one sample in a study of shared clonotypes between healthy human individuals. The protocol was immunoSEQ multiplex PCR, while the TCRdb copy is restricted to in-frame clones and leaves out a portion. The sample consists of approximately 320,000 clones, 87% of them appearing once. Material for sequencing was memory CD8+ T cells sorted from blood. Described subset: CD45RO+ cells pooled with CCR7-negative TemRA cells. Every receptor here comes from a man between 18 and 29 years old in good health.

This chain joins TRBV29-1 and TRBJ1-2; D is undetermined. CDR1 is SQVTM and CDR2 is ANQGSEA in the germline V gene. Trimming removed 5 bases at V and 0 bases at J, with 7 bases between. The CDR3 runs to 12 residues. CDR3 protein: CSVRASNYGYTF. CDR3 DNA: TGCAGCGTTAGGGCTTCTAACTATGGCTACACCTTC. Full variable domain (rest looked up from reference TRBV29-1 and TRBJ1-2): SAVISQKPSRDICQRGTSLTIQCQVDSQVTMMFWYRQQPGQSLTLIATANQGSEATYESGFVIDKFPISRPNLTFSTLTVSNMSPEDSSIYLCSVRASNYGYTFGSGTRLTVV.

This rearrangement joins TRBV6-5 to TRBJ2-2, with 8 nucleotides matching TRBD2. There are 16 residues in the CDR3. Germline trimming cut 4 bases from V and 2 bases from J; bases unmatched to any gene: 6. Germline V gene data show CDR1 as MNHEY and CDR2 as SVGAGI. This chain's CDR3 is CASSSRTSLNTGELFF. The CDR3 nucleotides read TGTGCCAGCAGTTCTCGGACTAGCCTTAACACCGGGGAGCTGTTTTTT.

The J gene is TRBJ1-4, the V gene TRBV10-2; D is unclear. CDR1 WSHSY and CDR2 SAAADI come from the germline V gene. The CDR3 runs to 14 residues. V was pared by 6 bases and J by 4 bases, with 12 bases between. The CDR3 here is CASSTRSFNEKLFF. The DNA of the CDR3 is TGCGCCAGCAGCACCAGAAGCTTTAATGAAAAACTGTTTTTT.

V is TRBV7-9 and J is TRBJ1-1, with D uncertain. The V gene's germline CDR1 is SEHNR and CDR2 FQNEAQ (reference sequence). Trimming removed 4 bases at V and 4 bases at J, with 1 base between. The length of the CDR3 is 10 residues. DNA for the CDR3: TGTGCCAGCAGCTCCACTGAAGCTTTCTTT. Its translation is CASSSTEAFF. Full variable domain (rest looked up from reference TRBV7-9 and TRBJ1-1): DTGVSQNPRHKITKRGQNVTFRCDPISEHNRLYWYRQTLGQGPEFLTYFQNEAQLEKSRLLSDRFSAERPKGSFSTLEIQRTEQGDSAMYLCASSSTEAFFGQGTRLTVV.

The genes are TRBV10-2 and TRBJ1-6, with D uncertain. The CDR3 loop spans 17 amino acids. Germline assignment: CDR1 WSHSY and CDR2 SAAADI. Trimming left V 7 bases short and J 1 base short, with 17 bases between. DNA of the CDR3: TGCGCCAGCACCGACGGAGCGCTTAAGTCCTATAATTCACCCCTCCACTTT. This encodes CASTDGALKSYNSPLHF.

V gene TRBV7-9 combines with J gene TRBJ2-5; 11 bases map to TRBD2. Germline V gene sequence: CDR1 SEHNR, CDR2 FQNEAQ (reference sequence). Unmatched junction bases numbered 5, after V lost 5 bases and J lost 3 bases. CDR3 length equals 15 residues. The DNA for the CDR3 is TGTGCCAGCAGCCGGTCGACTAGCGGGGAAGAGACCCAGTACTTC. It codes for CASSRSTSGEETQYF.

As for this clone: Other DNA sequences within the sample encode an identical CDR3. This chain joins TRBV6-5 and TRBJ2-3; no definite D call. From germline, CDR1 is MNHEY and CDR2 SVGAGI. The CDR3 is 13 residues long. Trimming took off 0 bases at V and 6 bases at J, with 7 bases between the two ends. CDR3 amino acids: CASSYSPGDTQYF. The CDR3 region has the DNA TGTGCCAGCAGTTACTCCCCCGGGGATACGCAGTATTTT.

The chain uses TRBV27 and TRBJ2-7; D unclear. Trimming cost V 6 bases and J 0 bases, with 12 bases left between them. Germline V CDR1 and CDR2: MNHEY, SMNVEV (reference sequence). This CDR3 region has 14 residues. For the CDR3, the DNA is TGTGCCAGCAGCCCCTTACAGTTCTCCTACGAGCAGTACTTC. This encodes CASSPLQFSYEQYF.

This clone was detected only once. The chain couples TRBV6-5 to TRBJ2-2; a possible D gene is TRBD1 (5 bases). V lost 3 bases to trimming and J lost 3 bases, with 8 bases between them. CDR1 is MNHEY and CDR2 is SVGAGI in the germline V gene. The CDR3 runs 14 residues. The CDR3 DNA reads TGTGCCAGCAGTTATGACAGCTACACCGGGGAGCTGTTTTTT. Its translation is CASSYDSYTGELFF.

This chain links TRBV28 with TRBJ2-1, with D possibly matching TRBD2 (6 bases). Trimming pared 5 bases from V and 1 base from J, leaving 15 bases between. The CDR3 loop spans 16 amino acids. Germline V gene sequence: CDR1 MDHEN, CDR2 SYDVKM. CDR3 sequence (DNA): TGTGCCAGCAGTACCCTGGACTATTGGTCCTACAATGAGCAGTTCTTC. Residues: CASSTLDYWSYNEQFF.

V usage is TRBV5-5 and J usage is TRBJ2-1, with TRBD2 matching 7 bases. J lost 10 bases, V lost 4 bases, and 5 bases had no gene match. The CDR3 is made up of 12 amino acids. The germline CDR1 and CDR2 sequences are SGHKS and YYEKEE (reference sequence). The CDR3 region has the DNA TGTGCCAGCAGCGGGAGGGAGGGAGAGCAGTTCTTC. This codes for CASSGREGEQFF.

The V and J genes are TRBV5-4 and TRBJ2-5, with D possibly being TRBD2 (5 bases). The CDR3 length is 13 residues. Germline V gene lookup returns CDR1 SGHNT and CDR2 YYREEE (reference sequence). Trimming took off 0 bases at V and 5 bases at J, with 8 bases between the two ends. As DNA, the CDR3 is TGTGCCAGCAGCTTGGGAGGGTGGGAGACCCAGTACTTC. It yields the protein CASSLGGWETQYF.

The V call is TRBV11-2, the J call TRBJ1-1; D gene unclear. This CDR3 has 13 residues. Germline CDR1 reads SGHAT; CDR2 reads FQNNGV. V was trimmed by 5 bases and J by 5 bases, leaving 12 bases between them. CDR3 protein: CASSHGSQTEAFF. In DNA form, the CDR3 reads TGTGCCAGCAGCCATGGCAGTCAGACTGAAGCTTTCTTT.

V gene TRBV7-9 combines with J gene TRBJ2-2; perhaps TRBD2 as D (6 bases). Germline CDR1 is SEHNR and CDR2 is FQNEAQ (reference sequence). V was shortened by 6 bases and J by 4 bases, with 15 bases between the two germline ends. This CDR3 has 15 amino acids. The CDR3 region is CASSEPGLSTGELFF. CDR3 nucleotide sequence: TGTGCCAGCAGTGAACCGGGACTGAGCACCGGGGAGCTGTTTTTT.

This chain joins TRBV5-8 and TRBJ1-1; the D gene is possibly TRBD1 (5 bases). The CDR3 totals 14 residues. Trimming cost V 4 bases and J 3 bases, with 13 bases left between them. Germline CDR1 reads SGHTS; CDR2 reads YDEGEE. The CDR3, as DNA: TGTGCCAGCAGCATCTTATGGGGGGACACTGAAGCTTTCTTT. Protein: CASSILWGDTEAFF.

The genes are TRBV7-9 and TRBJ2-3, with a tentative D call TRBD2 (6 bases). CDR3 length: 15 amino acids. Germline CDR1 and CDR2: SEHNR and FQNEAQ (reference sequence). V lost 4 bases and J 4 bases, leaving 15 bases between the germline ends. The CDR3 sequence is CASSSPGEGADTQYF. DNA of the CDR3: TGTGCCAGCAGCTCCCCGGGAGAGGGCGCAGATACGCAGTATTTT.

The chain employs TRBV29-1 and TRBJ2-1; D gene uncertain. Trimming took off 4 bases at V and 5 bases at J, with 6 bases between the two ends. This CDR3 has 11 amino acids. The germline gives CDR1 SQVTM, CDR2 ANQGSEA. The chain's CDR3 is CSVGLDNEQFF. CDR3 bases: TGCAGCGTTGGACTTGACAATGAGCAGTTCTTC.

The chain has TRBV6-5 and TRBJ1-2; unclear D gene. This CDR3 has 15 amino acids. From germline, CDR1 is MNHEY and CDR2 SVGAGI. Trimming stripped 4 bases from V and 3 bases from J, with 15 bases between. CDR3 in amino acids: CASSFAMGSHYGYTF. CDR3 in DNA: TGTGCCAGCAGTTTCGCAATGGGCAGCCACTATGGCTACACCTTC.

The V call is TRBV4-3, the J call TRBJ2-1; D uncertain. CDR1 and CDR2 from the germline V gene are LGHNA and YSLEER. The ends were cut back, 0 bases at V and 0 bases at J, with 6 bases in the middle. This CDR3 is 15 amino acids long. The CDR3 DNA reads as TGCGCCAGCAGCCAAGATCCCTTCTCCTACAATGAGCAGTTCTTC. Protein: CASSQDPFSYNEQFF.

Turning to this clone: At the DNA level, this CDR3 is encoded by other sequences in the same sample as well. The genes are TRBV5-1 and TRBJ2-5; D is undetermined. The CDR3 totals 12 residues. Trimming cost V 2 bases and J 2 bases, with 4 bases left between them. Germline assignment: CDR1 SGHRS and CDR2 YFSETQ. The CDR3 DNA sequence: TGCGCCAGCAGCTTAGAGCAAGAGACCCAGTACTTC. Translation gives CASSLEQETQYF.

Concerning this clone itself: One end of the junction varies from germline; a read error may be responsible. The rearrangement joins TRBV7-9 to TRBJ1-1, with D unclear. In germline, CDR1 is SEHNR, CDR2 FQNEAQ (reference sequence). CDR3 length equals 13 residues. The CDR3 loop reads CASSFSSRPEAFF. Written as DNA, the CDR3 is TGTGCCAGCAGCTTTTCTTCGCGGCCTGAGGCTTTCTTT.

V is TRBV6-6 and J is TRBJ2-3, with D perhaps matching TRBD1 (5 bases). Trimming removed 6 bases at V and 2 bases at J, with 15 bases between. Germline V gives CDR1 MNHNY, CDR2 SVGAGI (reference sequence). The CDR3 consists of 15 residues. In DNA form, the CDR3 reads TGTGCCAGCAGCCCCGGACACCCCCTCACAGATACGCAGTATTTT. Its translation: CASSPGHPLTDTQYF.

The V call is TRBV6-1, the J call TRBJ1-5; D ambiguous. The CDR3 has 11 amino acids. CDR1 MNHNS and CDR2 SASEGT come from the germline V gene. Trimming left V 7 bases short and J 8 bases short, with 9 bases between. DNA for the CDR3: TGTGCCAGCACGGACGGTGAGCCCCAGCATTTT. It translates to CASTDGEPQHF.

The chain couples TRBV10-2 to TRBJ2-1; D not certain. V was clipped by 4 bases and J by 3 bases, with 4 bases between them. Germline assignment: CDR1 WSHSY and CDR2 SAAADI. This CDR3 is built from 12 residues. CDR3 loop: CASSGNYNEQFF. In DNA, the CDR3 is TGCGCCAGCAGTGGAAACTACAATGAGCAGTTCTTC.

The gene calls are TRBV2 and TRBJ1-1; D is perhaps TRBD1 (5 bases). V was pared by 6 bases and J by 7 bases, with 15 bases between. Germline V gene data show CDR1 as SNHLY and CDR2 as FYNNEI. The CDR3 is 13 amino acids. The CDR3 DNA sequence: TGTGCCAGCAGCACTACCGGGACGGGTGAAGCTTTCTTT. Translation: CASSTTGTGEAFF.